This passage covers 18 T cell receptor beta chains from one sample sequenced in a study of cytomegalovirus exposure and HLA in healthy donors. The PCR was carried out with 60 Vbeta primers and 13 Jbeta primers. Assay: immunoSEQ multiplex PCR; the TCRdb copy retains only in-frame clones and omits some. The sample has more than 110,000 clones, about 80% seen once. The sequenced sample was PBMCs. The receptors derive from a man between 25 and 39 years old in good health and CMV-seronegative.

In DNA, the CDR3 is TGTGCCAGCAGTTTATCATCAGTCGATGGGCAGTACTTC. Residues: CASSLSSVDGQYF. The J gene is TRBJ2-7, the V gene TRBV27; no clear D gene. CDR3 length equals 13 residues. CDR1 is MNHEY and CDR2 is SMNVEV in the germline V gene (reference sequence). Trimming took off 0 bases at V and 9 bases at J, with 12 bases between the two ends.

The rearrangement joins TRBV4-1 to TRBJ1-2, with 8 bases aligning to TRBD1. The ends lost 0 bases at V and 13 bases at J; junction bases unmatched: 13. The CDR3 runs 15 residues. The V gene's germline CDR1 is MGHRA and CDR2 YSYEKL. The CDR3 spells CASSQDYGTGIFGTF. The CDR3 nucleotides are TGCGCCAGCAGCCAAGATTACGGGACAGGAATTTTTGGCACCTTC.

This sequence joins TRBV5-5 and TRBJ1-3; D possibly corresponds to TRBD1 (5 bases). Germline values: CDR1 SGHKS, CDR2 YYEKEE (reference sequence). Trimming pared 4 bases from V and 4 bases from J, leaving 24 bases between. CDR3 size: 18 residues. DNA for the CDR3: TGTGCCAGCAGCCTGCTCAATACGGCGGGGGGAAACGGAAACACCATATATTTT. Translating it yields CASSLLNTAGGNGNTIYF.

This clone was observed a few times. One end of the junction does not line up with germline, which may come from a read error. The chain combines TRBV7-9 with TRBJ1-1; 9 bases match TRBD1. Per germline, CDR1 SEHNR and CDR2 FQNEAQ (reference sequence). The CDR3 is 16 amino acids. CDR3 in amino acids: CSSSLAKDRGSTEAFF. The CDR3 nucleotides read TGTTCCAGCAGCTTAGCGAAGGACAGGGGAAGCACTGAAGCTTTCTTT.

J is TRBJ2-4 and V is TRBV5-4, with D possibly being TRBD2 (6 bases). Trimming pared 2 bases from V and 1 base from J, leaving 22 bases between. Looked up from germline, CDR1 is SGHNT and CDR2 is YYREEE (reference sequence). This CDR3 is 19 amino acids long. Here the CDR3 reads CASSLSRDSTLGAKNIQYF. CDR3 bases: TGTGCCAGCAGCTTATCCCGGGACTCAACCTTGGGGGCCAAAAACATTCAGTACTTC.

V gene TRBV6-5 combines with J gene TRBJ1-2, with D hard to call. Per germline, CDR1 MNHEY and CDR2 SVGAGI. The CDR3 spans 12 residues. V lost 3 bases to trimming and J lost 8 bases, with 10 bases between them. The CDR3 is CASSYTGLGYTF. CDR3 bases: TGTGCCAGCAGTTATACGGGTTTAGGCTACACCTTC.

This sequence joins TRBV28 and TRBJ2-5; TRBD1 matches at 7 bases. Losses at the gene ends were 1 base for V and 0 bases for J; bases not matched to a gene: 2. In germline, CDR1 is MDHEN, CDR2 SYDVKM. CDR3 length equals 15 residues. The CDR3 DNA is TGTGCCAGCAGTTTATCGGACAGGTACCAAGAGACCCAGTACTTC. This encodes CASSLSDRYQETQYF.

This chain joins TRBV27 and TRBJ1-1, with no clear D. The CDR3 runs to 15 residues. V dropped 2 bases and J dropped 1 base, with 11 bases sitting between them. Looked up from germline, CDR1 is MNHEY and CDR2 is SMNVEV (reference sequence). The CDR3 loop reads CASSLRPTENTEAFF. The CDR3 coding sequence is TGTGCCAGCAGTTTAAGGCCTACAGAGAACACTGAAGCTTTCTTT.

The chain employs TRBV5-8 and TRBJ1-1, with D possibly TRBD1 on 5 matching bases. The CDR3 is 13 residues long. Trimming removed 2 bases from V and 12 bases from J, with 17 bases in between. In germline, CDR1 is SGHTS, CDR2 YDEGEE. DNA of the CDR3: TGTGCCAGCAGCTTCCAAACAGGCTCAATCCCTTTCTTT. Amino acids: CASSFQTGSIPFF. Looking up the rest from reference TRBV5-8 and TRBJ1-1 gives the full variable domain: EAGVTQSPTHLIKTRGQQATLRCSPISGHTSVYWYQQALGLGLQFLLWYDEGEERNRGNFPPRFSGRQFPNYSSELNVNALELEDSALYLCASSFQTGSIPFFGQGTRLTVV.

This chain's CDR3 is CASSLWGQGAVSGYTF. CDR3 in DNA: TGTGCCAGCAGTTTATGGGGACAGGGGGCAGTAAGTGGCTACACCTTC. V usage is TRBV27 and J usage is TRBJ1-2, with 12 bases lining up with TRBD1. The germline V gene encodes CDR1 MNHEY and CDR2 SMNVEV (reference sequence). This CDR3 is 16 amino acids long. The V gene end was trimmed by 1 base and the J gene end by 7 bases; junction bases not matched to a gene: 7.

This clone has only one observation. V and J are TRBV14 and TRBJ2-5; maybe TRBD1 (6 bases). The CDR3 contains 16 residues. Looked up from germline, CDR1 is SGHDN and CDR2 is FVKESK. The ends were cut back, 1 base at V and 2 bases at J, with 14 bases in the middle. The DNA of the CDR3 is TGTGCCAGCAGCCAAGGAGGTCAGGGGCTTCAAGAGACCCAGTACTTC. This encodes CASSQGGQGLQETQYF. The full variable domain, with the rest looked up from reference TRBV14 and TRBJ2-5, is EAGVTQFPSHSVIEKGQTVTLRCDPISGHDNLYWYRRVMGKEIKFLLHFVKESKQDESGMPNNRFLAERTGGTYSTLKVQPAELEDSGVYFCASSQGGQGLQETQYFGPGTRLLVL.

The chain recombines TRBV20-1 with TRBJ2-7, with D possibly TRBD2 on 5 matching bases. The CDR3 consists of 11 residues. The V gene lost 7 bases and the J gene lost 4 bases, with 11 bases spanning the gap. The germline CDR1 and CDR2 sequences are DFQATT and SNEGSKA (reference sequence). The CDR3 DNA is TGCAGTGGGACTTTACGGTACGAGCAGTACTTC. This translates into CSGTLRYEQYF.

A single count supports this clone. The chain employs TRBV27 and TRBJ2-3, with D uncertain. Per the germline V gene, CDR1 is MNHEY and CDR2 is SMNVEV (reference sequence). Trimming removed 0 bases at V and 8 bases at J, with 9 bases between. The CDR3 totals 13 residues. Written as DNA, the CDR3 is TGTGCCAGCAGTTTATCCCATGGCCCTACGCAGTATTTT. It is translated as CASSLSHGPTQYF.

The chain uses TRBV28 and TRBJ1-5; D may be TRBD1 (6 bases). Per the germline V gene, CDR1 is MDHEN and CDR2 is SYDVKM. The CDR3 has 16 residues. V was clipped by 7 bases and J by 0 bases, with 16 bases between them. The CDR3 protein is CASTRQEHYSNQPQHF. For the CDR3, the DNA is TGTGCCAGCACCCGACAGGAGCATTATAGCAATCAGCCCCAGCATTTT.

The chain is built from TRBV14 and TRBJ2-7, with 9 bases matching TRBD1. V lost 2 bases and J lost 7; bases outside the gene matches: 12. The CDR3 is 16 residues long. Germline CDR1 is SGHDN and CDR2 is FVKESK. This CDR3 is CASSQLPGQGTREQYF. As DNA, the CDR3 is TGTGCCAGCAGCCAACTCCCGGGACAGGGTACCAGGGAGCAGTACTTC.

V usage is TRBV4-2 and J usage is TRBJ2-4, with TRBD1 as a possible D gene (7 bases). Trimming cost V 4 bases and J 1 base, with 17 bases left between them. The CDR3 sequence is 17 residues long. Germline loops: CDR1 LGHNA, CDR2 YNFKEQ. The CDR3 nucleotides are TGTGCCAGCAGCCCCATGGAGGGGGCGGGGGCCAAAAACATTCAGTACTTC. This gives the protein CASSPMEGAGAKNIQYF.

The V gene is TRBV5-4, the J gene TRBJ2-3, with 9 bases aligning to TRBD2. CDR1 SGHNT and CDR2 YYREEE come from the germline V gene (reference sequence). V trimming: 4 bases; J trimming: 4 bases; junction bases outside the gene matches: 19. The CDR3 has 19 amino acids. The CDR3 protein is CASSRPTPSGGRAPDTQYF. The CDR3 DNA is TGTGCCAGCAGCCGACCTACCCCTAGTGGCGGGAGGGCCCCAGATACGCAGTATTTT.

The V call is TRBV7-8, the J call TRBJ2-2, with D perhaps TRBD2 (5 bases). Deletions cut 7 bases from V and 4 bases from J, with 19 bases between. Germline V gives CDR1 SGHVS, CDR2 FQNEAQ. The length of the CDR3 is 16 residues. CDR3 in amino acids: CASTPRRGLGTGELFF. DNA for the CDR3: TGTGCCAGCACCCCACGCCGGGGTTTGGGCACCGGGGAGCTGTTTTTT.